The source of this T cell receptor (beta chain) is a study of blood T cell repertoires in COVID-19. Study summary: Acute and convalescent COVID-19 specimens originated in the United States, Italy and Spain. PBMCs, B-cell-depleted T cells, or T cells were the source of the cDNA or gDNA that made up the material.

V trimming: 0 bases; J trimming: 6 bases; junction bases outside the gene matches: 1. The CDR3 is made up of 13 amino acids. CDR1 SGHRS and CDR2 YFSETQ come from the germline V gene. The authors' processing: Estimated nucleated cell counts came from reference gene primer amplification. The data were produced by immunoSEQ multiplex PCR, yet TCRdb's version contains in-frame clones alone and is incomplete. V and J calls and clone size follow that table, whereas D and trimming were derived from the DNA. The sample shows some 130,000 clones, over 75% of them seen only once. The chain recombines TRBV5-1 with TRBJ2-7, with 9 bases that match TRBD1. The sequence was collected from a human donor in a cohort sampled during active COVID-19. Sequencing was performed on peripheral blood. CDR3 nucleotide sequence: TGCGCCAGCAGCTTGGGACAGGGGGGCGAGCAGTACGTC. It translates to CASSLGQGGEQYV.